This T cell receptor (beta chain) comes out of a study of CD8+CD57+ T cells in acquired aplastic anemia. The CDR3 is 15 residues long. In germline, CDR1 is MNHNS, CDR2 SASEGT. This clonotype was seen a single time. Being one base from a much bigger clone, this may be a read error. Investigators profiled TCR beta VDJ and CDR3 from genomic DNA template. TCRdb re-called the reads with MiXCR, one entry per CDR3 protein. Of about 68,000 distinct CDR3 sequences listed, roughly half are singletons. The source of this sequence is a human donor in good health, serving as a control. Sample: sorted CD4+, CD8+, or CD8+CD57+ T cells (not recorded which) from PBMCs. This chain connects TRBV6-1 to TRBJ1-3; maybe TRBD1 (5 bases). The CDR3, as DNA: TGTGCCCGCAGTCGGGGAGGGGTAATAGGAAACACCATATATTTT. Translation: CARSRGGVIGNTIYF.